Sequencing of this TCR beta chain was carried out in a study of T cell changes during pregnancy in multiple sclerosis. The CDR3 sequence is 14 residues long. J lost 2 bases, V lost 3 bases, and 3 bases had no gene match. Germline V gene lookup returns CDR1 SGHRS and CDR2 YFSETQ. Data came from immunoSEQ multiplex PCR; TCRdb stores just in-frame clones and leaves some out. The repertoire consists of over 50,000 clones, with about 91% occurring once and the leading ten covering more than 1.5%. Regarding this clone: This specimen includes other DNA sequences encoding the same CDR3.

The chain combines TRBV5-1 with TRBJ2-5; TRBD2 matches 8 bases. The material sequenced was peripheral blood, taken after pregnancy. The receptor was derived from a female donor with multiple sclerosis, enrolled in a pregnancy study. CDR3 residues: CASSSGTSQETQYF. CDR3 nucleotide sequence: TGCGCCAGCAGCTCCGGGACTAGTCAAGAGACCCAGTACTTC.